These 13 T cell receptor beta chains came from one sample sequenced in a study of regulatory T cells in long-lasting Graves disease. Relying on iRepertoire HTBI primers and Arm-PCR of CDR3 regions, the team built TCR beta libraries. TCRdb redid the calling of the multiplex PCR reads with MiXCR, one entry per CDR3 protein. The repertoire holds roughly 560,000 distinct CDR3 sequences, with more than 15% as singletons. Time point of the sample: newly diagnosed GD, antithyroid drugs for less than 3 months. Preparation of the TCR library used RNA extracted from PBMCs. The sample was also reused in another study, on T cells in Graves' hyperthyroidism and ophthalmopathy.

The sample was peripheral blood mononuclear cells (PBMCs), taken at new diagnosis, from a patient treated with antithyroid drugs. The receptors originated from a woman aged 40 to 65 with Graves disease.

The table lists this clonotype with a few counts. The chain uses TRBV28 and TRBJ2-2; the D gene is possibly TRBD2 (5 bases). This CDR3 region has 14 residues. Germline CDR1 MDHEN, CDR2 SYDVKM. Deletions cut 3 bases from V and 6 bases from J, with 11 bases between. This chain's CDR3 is CASSFLGEPGELFF. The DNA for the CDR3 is TGTGCCAGCAGTTTTCTCGGGGAGCCCGGGGAGCTGTTTTTT.

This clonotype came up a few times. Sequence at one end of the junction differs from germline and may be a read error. The CDR3 bases are TGTGCCGGCAGCCAAGGACATTACAGCAATCAGCCCCAGCATTTT. Protein: CAGSQGHYSNQPQHF. The chain couples TRBV7-2 to TRBJ1-5, with D perhaps TRBD1 (5 bases). The CDR3 runs to 15 residues. Germline CDR1 and CDR2: SGHTA and FQGNSA.

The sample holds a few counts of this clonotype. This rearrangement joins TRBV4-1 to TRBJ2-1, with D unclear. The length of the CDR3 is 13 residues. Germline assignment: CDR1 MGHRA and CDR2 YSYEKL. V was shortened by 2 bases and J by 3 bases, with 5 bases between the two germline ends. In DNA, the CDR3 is TGCGCCAGCAGCCAACAGATCTACAATGAGCAGTTCTTC. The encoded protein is CASSQQIYNEQFF.

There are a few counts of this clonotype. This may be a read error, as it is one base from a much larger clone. The CDR3 loop is CASSWDRGLYEQSF. CDR3 bases: TGTGCCAGCAGCTGGGACAGGGGGCTATATGAGCAGTCCTTC. This chain uses TRBV2 with TRBJ2-1; 12 positions match TRBD1. The CDR3 is 14 amino acids. From germline, CDR1 is SNHLY and CDR2 FYNNEI. Full variable domain (remainder filled in from reference TRBV2 and TRBJ2-1): EPEVTQTPSHQVTQMGQEVILRCVPISNHLYFYWYRQILGQKVEFLVSFYNNEISEKSEIFDDQFSVERPDGSNFTLKIRSTKLEDSAMYFCASSWDRGLYEQSFGPGTRLTVL.

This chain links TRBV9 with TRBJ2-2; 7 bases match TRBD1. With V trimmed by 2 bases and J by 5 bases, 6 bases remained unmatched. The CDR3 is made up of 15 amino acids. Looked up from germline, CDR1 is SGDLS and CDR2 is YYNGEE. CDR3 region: CASSVRGQGTGELFF. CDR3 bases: TGTGCCAGCAGCGTGAGGGGGCAAGGGACCGGGGAGCTGTTTTTT.

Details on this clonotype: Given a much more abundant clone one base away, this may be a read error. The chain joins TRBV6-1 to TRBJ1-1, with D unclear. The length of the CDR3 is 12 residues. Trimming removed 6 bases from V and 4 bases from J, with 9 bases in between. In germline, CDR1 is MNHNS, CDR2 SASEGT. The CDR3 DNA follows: TGTGCCAGCAGACGGATGAGCACTGAAGCTTTCTTT. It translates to CASRRMSTEAFF.

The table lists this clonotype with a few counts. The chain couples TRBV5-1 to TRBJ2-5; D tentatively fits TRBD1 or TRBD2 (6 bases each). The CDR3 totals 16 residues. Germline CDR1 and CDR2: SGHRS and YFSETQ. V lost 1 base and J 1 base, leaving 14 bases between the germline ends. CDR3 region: CASSLLTGRPQETQYF. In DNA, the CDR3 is TGCGCCAGCAGCTTGCTCACAGGGAGGCCCCAAGAGACCCAGTACTTC.

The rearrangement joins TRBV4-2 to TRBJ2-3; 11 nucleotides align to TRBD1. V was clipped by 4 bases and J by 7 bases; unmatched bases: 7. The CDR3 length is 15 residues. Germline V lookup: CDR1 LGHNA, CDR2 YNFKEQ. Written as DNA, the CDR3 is TGTGCCAGCAGCCCTGGGACAGGGGGTAGGAATACGCAGTATTTT. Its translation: CASSPGTGGRNTQYF.

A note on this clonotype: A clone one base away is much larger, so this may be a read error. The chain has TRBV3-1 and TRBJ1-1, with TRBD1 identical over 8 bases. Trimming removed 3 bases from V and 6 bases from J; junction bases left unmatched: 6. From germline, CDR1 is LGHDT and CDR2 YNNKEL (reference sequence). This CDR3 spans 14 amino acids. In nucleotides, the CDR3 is TGTGCCAGCAGCCACAGGGACAGGAGCGCTGAAGCTTTCTTT. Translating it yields CASSHRDRSAEAFF.

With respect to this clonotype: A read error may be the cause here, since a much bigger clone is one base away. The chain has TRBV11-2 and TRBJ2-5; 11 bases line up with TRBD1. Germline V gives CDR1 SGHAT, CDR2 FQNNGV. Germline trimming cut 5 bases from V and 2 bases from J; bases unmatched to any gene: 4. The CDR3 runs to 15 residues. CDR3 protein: CASSTRDRGQETQYF. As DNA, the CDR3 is TGTGCCAGCAGCACCCGGGACAGGGGGCAAGAGACCCAGTACTTC.

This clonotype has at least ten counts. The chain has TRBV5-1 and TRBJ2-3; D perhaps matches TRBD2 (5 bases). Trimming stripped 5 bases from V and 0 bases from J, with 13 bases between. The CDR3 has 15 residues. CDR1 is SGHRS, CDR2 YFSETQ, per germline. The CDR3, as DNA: TGCGCCAGCAGGTCTCGGGGTGCTAGCACAGATACGCAGTATTTT. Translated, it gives CASRSRGASTDTQYF.

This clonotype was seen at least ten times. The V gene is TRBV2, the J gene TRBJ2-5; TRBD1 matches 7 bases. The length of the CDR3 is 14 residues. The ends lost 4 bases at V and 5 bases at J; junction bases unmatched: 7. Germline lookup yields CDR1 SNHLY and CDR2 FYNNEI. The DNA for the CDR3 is TGTGCCAGCAGTGTTCAGGGGGTAGGGGAGACCCAGTACTTC. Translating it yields CASSVQGVGETQYF. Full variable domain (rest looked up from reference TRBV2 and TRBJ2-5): EPEVTQTPSHQVTQMGQEVILRCVPISNHLYFYWYRQILGQKVEFLVSFYNNEISEKSEIFDDQFSVERPDGSNFTLKIRSTKLEDSAMYFCASSVQGVGETQYFGPGTRLLVL.

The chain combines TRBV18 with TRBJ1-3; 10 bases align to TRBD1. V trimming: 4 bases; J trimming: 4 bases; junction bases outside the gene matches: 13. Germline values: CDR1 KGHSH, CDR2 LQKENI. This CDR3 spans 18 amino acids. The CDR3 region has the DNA TGTGCCAGCTCACACGAATACACCGGGACAGGGGTCGGAAACACCATATATTTT. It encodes CASSHEYTGTGVGNTIYF.